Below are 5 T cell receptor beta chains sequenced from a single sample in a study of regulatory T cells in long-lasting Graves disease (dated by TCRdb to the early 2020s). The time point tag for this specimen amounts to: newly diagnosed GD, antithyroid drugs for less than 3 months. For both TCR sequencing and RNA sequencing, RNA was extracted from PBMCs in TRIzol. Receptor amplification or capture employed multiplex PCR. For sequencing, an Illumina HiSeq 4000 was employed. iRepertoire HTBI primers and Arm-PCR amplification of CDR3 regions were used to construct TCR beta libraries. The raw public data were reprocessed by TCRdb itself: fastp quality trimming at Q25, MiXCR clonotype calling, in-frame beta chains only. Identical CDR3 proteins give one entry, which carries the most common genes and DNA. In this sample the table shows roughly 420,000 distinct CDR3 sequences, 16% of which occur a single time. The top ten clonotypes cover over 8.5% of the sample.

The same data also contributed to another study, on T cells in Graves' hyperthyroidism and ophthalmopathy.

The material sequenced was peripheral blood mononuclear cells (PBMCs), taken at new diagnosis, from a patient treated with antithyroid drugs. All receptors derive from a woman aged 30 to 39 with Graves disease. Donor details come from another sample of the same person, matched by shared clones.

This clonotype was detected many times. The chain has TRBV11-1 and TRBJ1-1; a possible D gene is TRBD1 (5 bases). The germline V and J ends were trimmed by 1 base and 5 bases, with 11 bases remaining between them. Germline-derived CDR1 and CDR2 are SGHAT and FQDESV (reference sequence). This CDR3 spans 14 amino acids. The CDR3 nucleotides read TGTGCCAGCAGCTTAGTTCGGGGGGGTACTGAAGCTTTCTTT. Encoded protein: CASSLVRGGTEAFF.

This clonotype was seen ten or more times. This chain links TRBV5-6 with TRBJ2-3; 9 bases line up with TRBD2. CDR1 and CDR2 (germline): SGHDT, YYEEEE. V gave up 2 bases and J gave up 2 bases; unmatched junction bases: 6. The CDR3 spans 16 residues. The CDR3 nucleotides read TGTGCCAGCAGCTTACCGCGGGAGGGGCTCACAGATACGCAGTATTTT. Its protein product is CASSLPREGLTDTQYF.

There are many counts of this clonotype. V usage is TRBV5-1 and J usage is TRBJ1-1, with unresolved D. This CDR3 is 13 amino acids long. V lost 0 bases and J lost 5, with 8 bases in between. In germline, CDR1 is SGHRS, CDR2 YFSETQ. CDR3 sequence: CASSLGLMTEAFF. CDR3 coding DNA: TGCGCCAGCAGCTTGGGCCTAATGACTGAAGCTTTCTTT. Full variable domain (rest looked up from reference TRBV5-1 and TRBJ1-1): KAGVTQTPRYLIKTRGQQVTLSCSPISGHRSVSWYQQTPGQGLQFLFEYFSETQRNKGNFPGRFSGRQFSNSRSEMNVSTLELGDSALYLCASSLGLMTEAFFGQGTRLTVV.

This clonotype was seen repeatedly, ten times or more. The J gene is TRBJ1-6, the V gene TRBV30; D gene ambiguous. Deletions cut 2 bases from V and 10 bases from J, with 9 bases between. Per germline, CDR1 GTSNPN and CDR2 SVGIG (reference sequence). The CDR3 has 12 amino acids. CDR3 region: CAWSSFNSPLHF. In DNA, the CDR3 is TGTGCCTGGAGTTCCTTTAACTCACCCCTCCACTTT. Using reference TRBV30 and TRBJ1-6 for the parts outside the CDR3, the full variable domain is SQTIHQWPATLVQPVGSPLSLECTVEGTSNPNLYWYRQAAGRGLQLLFYSVGIGQISSEVPQNLSASRPQDRQFILSSKKLLLSDSGFYLCAWSSFNSPLHFGNGTRLTVT.

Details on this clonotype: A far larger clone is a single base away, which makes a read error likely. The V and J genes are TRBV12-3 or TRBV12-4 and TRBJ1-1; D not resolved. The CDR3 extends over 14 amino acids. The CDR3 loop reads CASSLRVREGEALF. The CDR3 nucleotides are TGTGCCAGCAGTTTAAGGGTGAGGGAGGGTGAAGCTCTCTTT.